Presented here are 30 T cell receptor beta chains from one specimen sequenced in a study of cytomegalovirus exposure and HLA in healthy donors. Primers for the PCR totalled 60 Vbeta and 13 Jbeta. Assay used: immunoSEQ multiplex PCR; TCRdb lists only in-frame clones, some missing. The repertoire holds some 150,000 clones, with roughly 76% as singletons. Sequences were obtained from PBMCs. These receptors all come from a woman aged 45-60 years in good health and CMV-seronegative.

V is TRBV19 and J is TRBJ1-5; weak D call: TRBD1 (5 bases). Germline lookup yields CDR1 LNHDA and CDR2 SQIVND (reference sequence). The germline V and J ends were trimmed by 9 bases and 7 bases, with 16 bases remaining between them. The CDR3 extends over 13 amino acids. The CDR3 nucleotides are TGTGCCAGCCAGGGTGTGTCAGGGCAGCCCCAGCATTTT. Its translation is CASQGVSGQPQHF.

The V gene is TRBV28, the J gene TRBJ2-7; no firm D call. The CDR3 runs to 12 residues. The V end lost 11 bases, the J end lost 4 bases, and 15 bases lay between the germline ends. Germline CDR1 is MDHEN and CDR2 is SYDVKM. In DNA, the CDR3 is TGTGCCGCGGCTGGATTTAGGTACGAGCAGTACTTC. Translated, it gives CAAAGFRYEQYF.

On this clone: Other DNA sequences in the sample encode the same CDR3. The chain joins TRBV6-1 to TRBJ1-5; 8 nucleotides line up with TRBD1. With V trimmed by 6 bases and J by 3 bases, 10 bases remained unmatched. Germline V gives CDR1 MNHNS, CDR2 SASEGT. This CDR3 region has 16 residues. The DNA for the CDR3 is TGTGCCAGCAGCGAACTCAGGACAGGGAACAATCAGCCCCAGCATTTT. This encodes CASSELRTGNNQPQHF.

The chain couples TRBV29-1 to TRBJ1-1; maybe TRBD1 (5 bases). Germline values: CDR1 SQVTM, CDR2 ANQGSEA. The CDR3 spans 13 residues. V lost 7 bases and J 4 bases, leaving 16 bases between the germline ends. The CDR3 reads CSGGAAGSTEAFF. The DNA of the CDR3 is TGCAGCGGCGGGGCAGCAGGGAGCACTGAAGCTTTCTTT.

This clone came up a few times. The chain couples TRBV9 to TRBJ2-1; 13 nucleotides align to TRBD2. The CDR3 is made up of 15 amino acids. Losses at the gene ends were 4 bases for V and 10 bases for J; bases not matched to a gene: 8. Germline V gene sequence: CDR1 SGDLS, CDR2 YYNGEE. Here the CDR3 DNA reads TGTGCCAGCAGCTTTTGGACTAGCGGGGGCGAGGAGCAGTTCTTC. It specifies CASSFWTSGGEEQFF.

The table lists this clone with a count of one. The rearrangement uses TRBV6-5 and TRBJ2-5; 7 bases fit TRBD1. Losses at the gene ends were 4 bases for V and 5 bases for J; bases not matched to a gene: 10. Germline lookup yields CDR1 MNHEY and CDR2 SVGAGI. The CDR3 contains 15 residues. The chain's CDR3 is CASSLGGTLGETQYF. CDR3 coding DNA: TGTGCCAGCAGTTTAGGGGGCACGCTAGGGGAGACCCAGTACTTC.

The rearrangement uses TRBV7-3 and TRBJ2-3; 8 bases line up with TRBD2. V dropped 5 bases and J dropped 3; count of bases not matched to a gene: 13. The CDR3 has 17 amino acids. Germline V gene data show CDR1 as SGHTA and CDR2 as FQGTGA. CDR3: CASSAGLAGGQTDTQYF. For the CDR3, the DNA is TGTGCCAGCAGCGCAGGACTGGCGGGGGGCCAAACAGATACGCAGTATTTT.

The chain links TRBV9 to TRBJ2-7; the D gene is possibly TRBD2 (7 bases). The CDR3 loop spans 12 amino acids. Germline CDR1 SGDLS, CDR2 YYNGEE. Trimming removed 4 bases from V and 5 bases from J, with 10 bases in between. CDR3: CASSPGGDEQYF. CDR3 DNA: TGTGCCAGCAGCCCGGGGGGCGACGAGCAGTACTTC. Full variable domain (remainder filled in from reference TRBV9 and TRBJ2-7): DSGVTQTPKHLITATGQRVTLRCSPRSGDLSVYWYQQSLDQGLQFLIQYYNGEERAKGNILERFSAQQFPDLHSELNLSSLELGDSALYFCASSPGGDEQYFGPGTRLTVT.

The V and J genes are TRBV30 and TRBJ2-3; perhaps TRBD1 as D (6 bases). CDR1 and CDR2 from the germline V gene are GTSNPN and SVGIG (reference sequence). The V end was cut by 4 bases, the J end by 4 bases, with 18 bases between. The CDR3 extends over 15 amino acids. The CDR3 loop is CAWKRDNSMADTQYF. Written as DNA, the CDR3 is TGTGCCTGGAAAAGGGACAATTCAATGGCAGATACGCAGTATTTT.

The chain employs TRBV18 and TRBJ2-1, with D unclear. The CDR3 loop spans 15 amino acids. Per germline, CDR1 KGHSH and CDR2 LQKENI. V lost 5 bases, J lost 7 bases, and 18 bases lay in between. The CDR3 reads CASSSVMPPVNEQFF. DNA of the CDR3: TGTGCCAGCTCAAGCGTCATGCCCCCGGTGAATGAGCAGTTCTTC.

This clone was observed a few times. This chain joins TRBV4-1 and TRBJ1-2; 7 positions agree with TRBD1. Trimming at V came to 1 base and at J to 4 bases, leaving 3 bases not matched to a gene. The CDR3 sequence is 14 residues long. Germline-derived CDR1 and CDR2 are MGHRA and YSYEKL. The CDR3 region is CASSQGGTAYGYTF. The CDR3 DNA sequence: TGCGCCAGCAGCCAAGGAGGGACAGCCTATGGCTACACCTTC.

The chain combines TRBV5-4 with TRBJ2-2; D gene uncertain. The V end was cut by 9 bases, the J end by 4 bases, with 13 bases between. The CDR3 has 13 amino acids. CDR1 SGHNT and CDR2 YYREEE come from the germline V gene (reference sequence). The CDR3 is CAMRNMSTGELFF. CDR3 nucleotides: TGTGCCATGCGGAATATGAGCACCGGGGAGCTGTTTTTT.

V is TRBV28 and J is TRBJ2-5; 7 bases are a match to TRBD1. The CDR3 runs 15 residues. Germline V gene lookup returns CDR1 MDHEN and CDR2 SYDVKM. Unmatched junction bases numbered 8, after V lost 3 bases and J lost 4 bases. In nucleotides, the CDR3 is TGTGCCAGCAGTTTTCTGGACAGGAGGCCAGAGACCCAGTACTTC. It encodes CASSFLDRRPETQYF.

J is TRBJ1-5 and V is TRBV19, with 8 bases aligning to TRBD1. The germline V gene has CDR1 LNHDA and CDR2 SQIVND (reference sequence). The V gene end was trimmed by 6 bases and the J gene end by 2 bases; junction bases not matched to a gene: 6. This CDR3 is 15 amino acids long. The CDR3, as DNA: TGTGCCAGTAGACCGACAGGGGATCGCAATCAGCCCCAGCATTTT. It is translated as CASRPTGDRNQPQHF.

The rearrangement joins TRBV5-1 to TRBJ2-2; possible D gene TRBD1, 5 bases. The germline V gene encodes CDR1 SGHRS and CDR2 YFSETQ. V lost 0 bases, J lost 4 bases, and 7 bases lay in between. The CDR3 contains 14 residues. The DNA for the CDR3 is TGCGCCAGCAGCTTGGCACAGGCCACCGGGGAGCTGTTTTTT. Translating gives CASSLAQATGELFF. The full variable domain, in which reference TRBV5-1 and TRBJ2-2 provide the parts outside the CDR3, is KAGVTQTPRYLIKTRGQQVTLSCSPISGHRSVSWYQQTPGQGLQFLFEYFSETQRNKGNFPGRFSGRQFSNSRSEMNVSTLELGDSALYLCASSLAQATGELFFGEGSRLTVL.

This chain joins TRBV5-6 and TRBJ2-4; 8 nucleotides align to TRBD1. V lost 1 base and J lost 7; bases outside the gene matches: 7. This CDR3 has 15 amino acids. Germline V gene sequence: CDR1 SGHDT, CDR2 YYEEEE. The CDR3 nucleotides read TGTGCCAGCAGCTTGCGGGGGCAGGGGGCGAACATTCAGTACTTC. It codes for CASSLRGQGANIQYF.

The chain links TRBV11-2 to TRBJ2-1, with TRBD2 identical over 7 bases. J was trimmed by 10 bases and V by 10 bases; bases with no gene match: 10. The germline V gene has CDR1 SGHAT and CDR2 FQNNGV. CDR3 length: 12 amino acids. CDR3 loop: CATIRTGGEQFF. DNA of the CDR3: TGTGCCACCATTCGGACGGGAGGCGAGCAGTTCTTC.

The chain couples TRBV4-1 to TRBJ1-5; D uncertain. The CDR3 extends over 13 amino acids. Germline assignment: CDR1 MGHRA and CDR2 YSYEKL. V was shortened by 4 bases and J by 7 bases, with 11 bases between the two germline ends. Written as DNA, the CDR3 is TGCGCCAGCAGCCTCCTAATAAAGCAGCCCCAGCATTTT. The encoded protein is CASSLLIKQPQHF.

The chain recombines TRBV15 with TRBJ1-1, with a tentative D call TRBD1 (6 bases). This CDR3 is built from 15 residues. Germline V lookup: CDR1 LNHNV, CDR2 YYDKDF (reference sequence). V gave up 0 bases and J gave up 2 bases, with 10 bases separating them. CDR3 nucleotide sequence: TGTGCCACCAGCAGAGAACAGGGTTTAAACACTGAAGCTTTCTTT. Amino acids: CATSREQGLNTEAFF.

The rearrangement uses TRBV4-3 and TRBJ1-5; 9 bases match TRBD1. J was trimmed by 4 bases and V by 2 bases; bases with no gene match: 3. Germline V CDR1 and CDR2: LGHNA, YSLEER. The CDR3 is 15 amino acids. The CDR3 sequence: CASSQLTGGNQPQHF. CDR3 sequence (DNA): TGCGCCAGCAGCCAACTGACAGGGGGAAATCAGCCCCAGCATTTT.

The CDR3 here is CASSFSSGSTTQYF. The CDR3 DNA follows: TGTGCCAGCAGCTTTAGTTCAGGGTCGACGACCCAGTACTTC. J is TRBJ2-5 and V is TRBV7-2; D is possibly TRBD1 (5 bases). V lost 3 bases, J lost 7 bases, and 15 bases lay in between. Germline CDR1 is SGHTA and CDR2 is FQGNSA. CDR3 length: 14 residues. Supplemented by reference TRBV7-2 and TRBJ2-5, the full variable domain reads GAGVSQSPSNKVTEKGKDVELRCDPISGHTALYWYRQSLGQGLEFLIYFQGNSAPDKSGLPSDRFSAERTGGSVSTLTIQRTQQEDSAVYLCASSFSSGSTTQYFGPGTRLLVL.

CDR3 sequence reads: CASSLDIYSYEQYF. CDR3 in DNA: TGCGCCAGCAGCTTAGACATCTACTCCTACGAGCAGTACTTC. J is TRBJ2-7 and V is TRBV5-1; D gene ambiguous. CDR3 length: 14 amino acids. V shed 2 bases and J shed 0 bases, with 9 bases lying between them. CDR1 and CDR2 from the germline V gene are SGHRS and YFSETQ. The full variable domain, rest sourced from reference TRBV5-1 and TRBJ2-7, is KAGVTQTPRYLIKTRGQQVTLSCSPISGHRSVSWYQQTPGQGLQFLFEYFSETQRNKGNFPGRFSGRQFSNSRSEMNVSTLELGDSALYLCASSLDIYSYEQYFGPGTRLTVT.

The chain carries TRBV6-1 and TRBJ1-1, with TRBD1 as a possible D gene (6 bases). Germline CDR1 reads MNHNS; CDR2 reads SASEGT. This CDR3 has 13 residues. Trimming took 8 bases from V and 6 from J, leaving 16 bases between them. The CDR3 loop is CASLRGGRPEAFF. The CDR3 DNA is TGTGCCAGCCTCCGGGGGGGCAGGCCTGAAGCTTTCTTT.

The J gene is TRBJ1-2, the V gene TRBV5-1; D is unresolved. Trimming removed 7 bases at V and 8 bases at J, with 21 bases between. The CDR3 is 14 residues long. In germline, CDR1 is SGHRS, CDR2 YFSETQ. CDR3 protein: CASGSGEDRGGYTF. CDR3 coding DNA: TGCGCCAGCGGGTCCGGGGAGGATCGGGGAGGCTACACCTTC.

This sequence joins TRBV19 and TRBJ2-7, with 9 bases fitting TRBD1. This CDR3 contains 14 residues. Trimming removed 7 bases from V and 4 bases from J; junction bases left unmatched: 8. Germline CDR1 reads LNHDA; CDR2 reads SQIVND (reference sequence). The CDR3 DNA reads as TGTGCCAGTAAAAATTACAGGGGGCCTTACGAGCAGTACTTC. Translating gives CASKNYRGPYEQYF.

V is TRBV29-1 and J is TRBJ2-3; perhaps TRBD1 as D (5 bases). The ends were cut back, 7 bases at V and 2 bases at J, with 16 bases in the middle. The CDR3 spans 14 residues. CDR1 SQVTM and CDR2 ANQGSEA come from the germline V gene. CDR3 in DNA: TGCAGCGCTACAGGTCCCTCAAACACAGATACGCAGTATTTT. Encoded protein: CSATGPSNTDTQYF.

V and J are TRBV4-1 and TRBJ1-2; no clear D. Germline values: CDR1 MGHRA, CDR2 YSYEKL. This CDR3 region has 14 residues. The germline V and J ends were trimmed by 0 bases and 5 bases, with 10 bases remaining between them. CDR3 residues: CASSQDLSGYGYTF. DNA of the CDR3: TGCGCCAGCAGCCAAGATTTATCGGGTTATGGCTACACCTTC.

Only a few counts were recorded for this clone. This chain joins TRBV28 and TRBJ2-7, with TRBD1 matching 9 bases. The V and J ends lost 6 bases and 10 bases, in that order; junction bases with no gene match: 10. This CDR3 contains 13 residues. Per germline, CDR1 MDHEN and CDR2 SYDVKM. The CDR3 loop reads CASRPGQGSKQYF. The CDR3 DNA is TGTGCCAGCAGGCCGGGACAGGGATCGAAACAGTACTTC.

The V and J genes are TRBV7-2 and TRBJ2-7, with TRBD2 as a possible D gene (6 bases). This CDR3 region has 13 residues. Germline lookup yields CDR1 SGHTA and CDR2 FQGNSA. V was trimmed by 5 bases and J by 7 bases, leaving 15 bases between them. As DNA, the CDR3 is TGTGCCAGCAGCCGGGACTCATTAGGGGAGCAGTACTTC. It codes for CASSRDSLGEQYF.

This clone appeared once. The chain joins TRBV15 to TRBJ1-4; tentatively, D is TRBD1 (5 bases). The V and J ends lost 5 bases and 3 bases respectively, with 16 bases between them. Germline CDR1 LNHNV, CDR2 YYDKDF (reference sequence). The CDR3 runs 16 residues. CDR3 protein: CATSPGGTASNEKLFF. CDR3 nucleotides: TGTGCCACCAGCCCCGGGGGTACCGCTTCTAATGAAAAACTGTTTTTT.